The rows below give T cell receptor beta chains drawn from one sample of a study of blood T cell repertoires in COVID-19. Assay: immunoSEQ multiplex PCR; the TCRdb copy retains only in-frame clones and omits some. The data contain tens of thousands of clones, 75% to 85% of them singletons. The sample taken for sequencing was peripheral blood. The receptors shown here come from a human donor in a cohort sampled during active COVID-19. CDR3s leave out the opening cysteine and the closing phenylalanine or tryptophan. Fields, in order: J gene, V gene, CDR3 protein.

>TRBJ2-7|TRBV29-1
SVAGQNHEQY
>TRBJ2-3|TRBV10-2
ASTNWGGLDTQY
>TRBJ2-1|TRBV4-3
ASSHNNNRHNEQF
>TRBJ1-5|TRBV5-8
ASSLADRGRGQPQH
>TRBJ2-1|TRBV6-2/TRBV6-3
ASSYGTSSYNEQF
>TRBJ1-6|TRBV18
ASSQGTVDNSPLH
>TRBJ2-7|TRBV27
ASSLQGPYEQY
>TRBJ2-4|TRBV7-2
ASSLGDRVNIQY
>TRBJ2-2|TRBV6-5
ASSYSKARTGELF
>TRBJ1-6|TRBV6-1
ASSEGTGQGSPLH
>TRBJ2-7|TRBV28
ASSLTGPYEQY
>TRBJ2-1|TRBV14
ASSPRRGVSYNEQF
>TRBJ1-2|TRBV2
ASVGAGQTNYGYT
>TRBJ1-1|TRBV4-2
ASSQAQGITEAF
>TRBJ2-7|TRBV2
ASSEARPGQGYEQY
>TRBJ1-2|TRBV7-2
ASSSRTVLNYGYT
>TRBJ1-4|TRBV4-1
ASAEDRGEKLF
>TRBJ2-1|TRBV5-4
ASSRGEDYHSYNEQF
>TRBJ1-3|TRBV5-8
ASSWTQGTGNTIY
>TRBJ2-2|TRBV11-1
ASSFLGGRYTGELF
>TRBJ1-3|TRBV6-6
ATLQPSGNTIY
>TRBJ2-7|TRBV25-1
ASSGFRGSYEQY
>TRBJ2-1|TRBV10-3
AISDQVGTSGSNEQF
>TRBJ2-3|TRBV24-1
ATSYSGTSTDTQY
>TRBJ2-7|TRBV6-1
ASSGVGRTGSYEQY